The subject of this entry is one TCR beta chain. Its antigen is not known. This specimen comes from a study of T cell responses to AZD1222 COVID-19 vaccine. Generated by immunoSEQ multiplex PCR, the TCRdb table keeps only in-frame clones and is missing some. This table holds over 75,000 clones, roughly 90% found once. V shed 4 bases and J shed 2 bases, with 10 bases lying between them. Germline CDR1 reads SNHLY; CDR2 reads FYNNEI. CDR3 length equals 14 residues. Findings and limits, study-wide: Vaccination with two AZD1222 doses was followed by a rise in Spike-specific TCR breadth and depth.

Sample: peripheral blood, taken on day 0 of AZD1222 vaccination. This clonotype originated in an adult in good health. The chain is built from TRBV2 and TRBJ2-3, with D possibly matching TRBD2 (6 bases). The CDR3 DNA sequence: TGTGCCAGCAGTGTGGCTAGCGTCACAGATACGCAGTATTTT. Translated: CASSVASVTDTQYF.